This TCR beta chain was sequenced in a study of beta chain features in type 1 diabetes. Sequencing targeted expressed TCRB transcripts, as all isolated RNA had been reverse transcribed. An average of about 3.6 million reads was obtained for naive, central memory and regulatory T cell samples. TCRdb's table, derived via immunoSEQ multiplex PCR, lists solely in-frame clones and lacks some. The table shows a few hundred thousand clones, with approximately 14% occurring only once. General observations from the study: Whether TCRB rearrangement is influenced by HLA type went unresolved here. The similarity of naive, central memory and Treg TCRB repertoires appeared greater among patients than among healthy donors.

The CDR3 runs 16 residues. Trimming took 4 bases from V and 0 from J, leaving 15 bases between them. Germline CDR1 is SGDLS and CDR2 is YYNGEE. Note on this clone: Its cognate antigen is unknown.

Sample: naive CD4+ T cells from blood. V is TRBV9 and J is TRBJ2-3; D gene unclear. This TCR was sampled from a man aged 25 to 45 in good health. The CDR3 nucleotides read TGTGCCAGCAGCTTCTCTTGGCAAACTAGCACAGATACGCAGTATTTT. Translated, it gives CASSFSWQTSTDTQYF. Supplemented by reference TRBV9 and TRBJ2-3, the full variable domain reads DSGVTQTPKHLITATGQRVTLRCSPRSGDLSVYWYQQSLDQGLQFLIQYYNGEERAKGNILERFSAQQFPDLHSELNLSSLELGDSALYFCASSFSWQTSTDTQYFGPGTRLTVL.